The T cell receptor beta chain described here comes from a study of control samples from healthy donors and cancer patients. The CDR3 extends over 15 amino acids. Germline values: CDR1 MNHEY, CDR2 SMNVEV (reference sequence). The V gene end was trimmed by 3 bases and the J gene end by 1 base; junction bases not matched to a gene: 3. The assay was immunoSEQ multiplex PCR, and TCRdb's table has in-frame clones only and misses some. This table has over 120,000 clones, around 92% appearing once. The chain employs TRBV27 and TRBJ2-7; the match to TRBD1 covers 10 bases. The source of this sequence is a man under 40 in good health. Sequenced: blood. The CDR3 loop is CASSLGQGMSYEQYF. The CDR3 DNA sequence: TGTGCCAGCAGTTTGGGACAGGGGATGTCCTACGAGCAGTACTTC.